The 5 T cell receptor beta chains presented below share a single source sample, sequenced in a study of blood T cell repertoires in COVID-19. TCRdb's table, derived via immunoSEQ multiplex PCR, lists solely in-frame clones and lacks some. The sample contains about 110,000 clones, about 88% of which appear only once. The specimen was peripheral blood. All receptors come from a human donor in a cohort sampled during active COVID-19.

This clone has a single count. The rearrangement joins TRBV14 to TRBJ1-6, with 7 bases lining up with TRBD1. This CDR3 comprises 17 residues. V trimming: 0 bases; J trimming: 10 bases; junction bases outside the gene matches: 12. The germline CDR1 and CDR2 sequences are SGHDN and FVKESK. The CDR3 DNA reads TGTGCCAGCAGCCAAGATCTTGTGCGGGACAGATCATCACCCCTCCACTTT. This encodes CASSQDLVRDRSSPLHF.

This CDR3 is CASSVGQGSNSPLHF. In DNA form, the CDR3 reads TGTGCCAGCAGCGTAGGTCAGGGCAGTAATTCACCCCTCCACTTT. The V gene is TRBV9, the J gene TRBJ1-6, with a weak D call TRBD1 (5 bases). Between the trimmed V and J ends, which lost 0 bases and 6 bases, there was a span of 10 bases. The CDR3 runs to 15 residues. In germline, CDR1 is SGDLS, CDR2 YYNGEE. Variable domain in full (rest from reference TRBV9 and TRBJ1-6): DSGVTQTPKHLITATGQRVTLRCSPRSGDLSVYWYQQSLDQGLQFLIQYYNGEERAKGNILERFSAQQFPDLHSELNLSSLELGDSALYFCASSVGQGSNSPLHFGNGTRLTVT.

The rearrangement uses TRBV9 and TRBJ2-1; 12 bases are a match to TRBD2. The CDR3 has 16 residues. The V gene's germline CDR1 is SGDLS and CDR2 YYNGEE. V lost 4 bases and J lost 7; bases outside the gene matches: 9. In nucleotides, the CDR3 is TGTGCCAGCAGCATCCTCGGACTAGCGGGAATTAATGAGCAGTTCTTC. This translates into CASSILGLAGINEQFF.

The gene calls are TRBV5-1 and TRBJ2-2; 8 nucleotides align to TRBD2. From germline, CDR1 is SGHRS and CDR2 YFSETQ. CDR3 length: 15 residues. V trimming: 4 bases; J trimming: 7 bases; junction bases outside the gene matches: 9. The CDR3 loop reads CASSPPGTRGGELFF. Written as DNA, the CDR3 is TGCGCCAGCAGCCCGCCCGGGACTAGGGGCGGGGAGCTGTTTTTT.

Sample share makes this clone large (0.1 to 1%). The chain recombines TRBV5-1 with TRBJ1-2; D may be TRBD1 (5 bases). The V gene's germline CDR1 is SGHRS and CDR2 YFSETQ. Trimming stripped 7 bases from V and 1 base from J, with 17 bases between. This CDR3 contains 15 residues. CDR3 region: CASGELFQGNYGYTF. As DNA, the CDR3 is TGCGCCAGCGGCGAACTCTTTCAGGGTAACTATGGCTACACCTTC.